This TCR beta chain originates from a study of T cells in Graves' hyperthyroidism and ophthalmopathy (dated by TCRdb to the late 2010s). For the study in its entirety: Peripheral blood was collected at initial diagnosis, before any treatment. TCR Vbeta CDR3 sequencing of 135 peripheral blood samples (about 45 ophthalmopathy, 75 to 80 hyperthyroidism and roughly 17 progressor patients) is reported in the paper. Prospective prediction of ophthalmopathy was tested in an independent validation cohort consisting of under 20 hyperthyroidism patients and around 16 patients who later progressed to ophthalmopathy. To identify TCR V-J signatures that set the groups apart, the researchers used a discovery cohort of approximately 98 patients, made up of about 44 with Graves' ophthalmopathy and 57 with stable Graves' hyperthyroidism. In addition, the study compared T-cell repertoires in thyroid tissue and in blood from roughly 6 Graves' hyperthyroidism patients. The roughly 91 discovery patients were randomly divided into training and test sets at a 7:3 ratio. Following sampling, methimazole starting at 30 mg daily was given to hyperthyroidism patients, and high-dose intravenous methylprednisolone was given to ophthalmopathy patients. The paper as a whole reports these results and caveats: Sample size was not statistically predetermined, and blinding of investigators to group allocation was not performed. In validation, the model predicted progression to ophthalmopathy with roughly 70% sensitivity and approximately 78% specificity, a median of about 6.7 months before onset. Most expanded thyroid clonotypes (frequency above 0.001) were also detected in blood, a finding suggesting that blood repertoires may reflect thyroid immune responses. Ophthalmopathy was separated from stable hyperthyroidism by a 13 V-J signature model, with roughly 88% sensitivity and roughly 81% specificity obtained in cross-validation and 80%/75% obtained in testing.

As encoded in the germline V gene (reference sequence), CDR1 is DFQATT while CDR2 is SNEGSKA. Spanning cysteine to phenylalanine, the CDR3 consists of 14 amino acids. CDR3 DNA is the only sequence kept; it has 42 bases, read in frame from the first base. Trimming takes 6 bases from V and 1 base from J, and the germline ends sit 15 bases apart. In the ophthalmopathy patients, disease was moderately to severely active, with a Clinical Activity Score of 3 or more, a NOSPECS grade of 4 or more, and a duration of less than 3 months. Patients with uncontrolled infections, other autoimmune diseases, pregnancy or lactation were excluded. Diagnoses were established on the basis of clinical symptoms, serum thyroxine and TRAb, thyroid ultrasound, and orbital computed tomography. PBMCs were isolated from about 10 ml of fresh peripheral blood by Ficoll-Paque density gradient centrifugation. Total RNA was extracted with Trizol reagent, and quality was checked on an Agilent 2100 Bioanalyzer.

This clonotype was detected ten times or more. Its antigen has not been determined. No base quality information exists; no much larger clone differs at one position. TCR beta CDR3 regions were amplified from RNA transcripts. The first round of RT-PCR for the TCR CDR3 was performed with the HTBI primer set and the Qiagen OneStep RT-PCR kit. Libraries were constructed in a second round of multiplex PCR, after which size selection and purification were carried out. Libraries were sequenced paired-end with 100 bp reads on an Illumina HiSeq2000. Processing in the source paper ran as follows. SOAPnuke was used to process the raw data, removing reads that contained adapters or uncalled bases, had a mean Phred below 15, or lacked an exact match to the constant primer or identifier. COPE v1.2.5 was used to merge high-quality paired reads, and clonotypes were defined as unique nucleotide sequences. Clonotypes were aligned to IMGT TRBV, TRBD and TRBJ reference segments using MiTCR v1.1. The analysis included only V-J combinations with a frequency above 0.0001, which together covered 99.2% of the repertoires. A TCS score was defined as the ratio of F50 (clonal expansion) to E x V (chaos), with BLOSUM62-based TCRdist applied between CDR3 peptides within each V-J. Welch's t-statistics and random forest reduced 514 V-J features to some 14, which were used in a naive Bayes classifier (R e1071). TCRdb took the public reads, trimmed them with fastp at Q25, ran MiXCR for clone calling and kept in-frame beta chains. Identical CDR3 proteins give one entry, which carries the most common genes and DNA. In this record, the V and J calls reflect TCRdb's handling and not the investigators' own analysis. The sample has 600,000 or so distinct CDR3 sequences on record, more than 14% of them singletons. The top ten constitute around an eighth of the sample.

The specimen was blood. The origin of this receptor is a woman in her forties or fifties with Graves' ophthalmopathy. Here the chain combines TRBV20-1 and TRBJ1-1; no D gene call is confident. The DNA sequence is given as TGCAGTGCCAACCCCGGAGTTAGGAACACTGAAGCTTTCTTT. It encodes CSANPGVRNTEAFF.